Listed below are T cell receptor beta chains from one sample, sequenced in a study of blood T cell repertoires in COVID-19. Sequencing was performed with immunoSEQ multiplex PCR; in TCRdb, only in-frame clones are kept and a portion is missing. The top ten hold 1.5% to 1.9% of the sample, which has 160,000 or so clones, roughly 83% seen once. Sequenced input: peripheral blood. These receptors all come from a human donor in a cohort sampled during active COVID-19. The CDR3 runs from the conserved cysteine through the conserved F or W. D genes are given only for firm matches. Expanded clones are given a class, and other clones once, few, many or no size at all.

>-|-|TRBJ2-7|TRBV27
TGTGCCAGCAGTTTATCGACGGGCGGGTACGAGCAGTACTTC
CASSLSTGGYEQYF
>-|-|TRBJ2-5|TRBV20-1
TGCAGTGCGCATAAGCTCGAGACCCAGTACTTC
CSAHKLETQYF
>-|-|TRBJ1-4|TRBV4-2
TGTGCCAGCAGCCAAGATTACAGCCCCGAACTGTTTTTT
CASSQDYSPELFF
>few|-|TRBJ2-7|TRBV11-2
TGTGCCAGCAGCTTAAGCGGATCAACCTACGAGCAGTACTTC
CASSLSGSTYEQYF
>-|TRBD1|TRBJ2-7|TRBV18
TGTGCCAGCTCACGACAGGGGGGGTCCTACGAGCAGTACTTC
CASSRQGGSYEQYF
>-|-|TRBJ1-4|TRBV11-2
TGTGCCAGCAGCTTAGGGTTTTTGCGCGAAAAACTGTTTTTT
CASSLGFLREKLFF
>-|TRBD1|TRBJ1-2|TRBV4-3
TGCGCCAGCAGCCGAGACAGGGTCGAGAACTATGGCTACACCTTC
CASSRDRVENYGYTF
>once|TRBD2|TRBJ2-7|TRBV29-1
TGCAGCGTTGCCCCGTCTAGCGGGAACGAGCAGTACTTC
CSVAPSSGNEQYF
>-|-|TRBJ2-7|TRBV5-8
TGTGCCAGCAGCTGGGGGGACTTTTCCTACGAGCAGTACTTC
CASSWGDFSYEQYF
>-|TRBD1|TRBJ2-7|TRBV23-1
TGCGCCAGCAGTCAATCAGGGGACAGGGGCAAATCCTACGAGCAGTACTTC
CASSQSGDRGKSYEQYF
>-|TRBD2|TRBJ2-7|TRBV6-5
TGTGCCACCACGGGAGGGGGAGTCGAGCAGTACTTC
CATTGGGVEQYF
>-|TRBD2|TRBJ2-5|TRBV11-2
TGTGCCAGCAGCCAGGTAGCGGGCGGGGAGACCCAGTACTTC
CASSQVAGGETQYF
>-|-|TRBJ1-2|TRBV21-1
TGTGCCAGCAGCAAAGTTCTCGACAGGGCGCGGGATTATGGCTACACCTTC
CASSKVLDRARDYGYTF
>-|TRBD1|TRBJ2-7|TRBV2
TGTGCCAGCAGTGACAACAGGGGCGGGCAGTACTTC
CASSDNRGGQYF
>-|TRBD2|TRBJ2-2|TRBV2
TGTGCCAGCAGTGAATCAGGCGGGGGCACCGGGGAGCTGTTTTTT
CASSESGGGTGELFF
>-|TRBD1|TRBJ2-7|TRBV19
TGTGCCAGTAGTATAGGTGGACAGGGAATAATGCGCGAGCAGTACTTC
CASSIGGQGIMREQYF
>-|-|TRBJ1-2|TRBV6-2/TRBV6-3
TGTGCCAGCAGTTACCGGCCCAGGGGAAGCGGCGGCTACACCTTC
CASSYRPRGSGGYTF
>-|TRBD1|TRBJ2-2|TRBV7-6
TGTGCCAGCAGCGGACAGGGGAACACCGGGGAGCTGTTTTTT
CASSGQGNTGELFF
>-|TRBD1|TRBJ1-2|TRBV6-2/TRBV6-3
TGTGCCAGCAGCCCCGACAGGGGTCAAGGCTACACCTTC
CASSPDRGQGYTF
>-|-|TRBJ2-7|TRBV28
TGTGCCAGCAGTCCTTCCCGGACAGTCTCCTACGAGCAGTACTTC
CASSPSRTVSYEQYF
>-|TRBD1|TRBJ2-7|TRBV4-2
TGTGCCAGCAGCCAAGCCTTGGGGACAGCATACGAGCAGTACTTC
CASSQALGTAYEQYF
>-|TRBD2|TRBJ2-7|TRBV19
TGTGCCAGTCGGCCGGGCGGACTAGCGTCCTACGAGCAGTACTTC
CASRPGGLASYEQYF
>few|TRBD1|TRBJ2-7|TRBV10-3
TGTGCCATCAGTGACGCCGGGACAGAGCTCTACGAGCAGTACTTC
CAISDAGTELYEQYF
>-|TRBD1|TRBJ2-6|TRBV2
TGTGCCGGATTAAGGGGGCCCGGGGCCAACGTCCTGACTTTC
CAGLRGPGANVLTF
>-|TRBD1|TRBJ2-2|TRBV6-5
TGTGCCAGCAGTCCATGGGGACAGGGGGCCGGGGAGCTGTTTTTT
CASSPWGQGAGELFF
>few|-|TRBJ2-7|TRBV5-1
TGCGCCAGCAGCATTCTGATCAGGAGGACCTACGAGCAGTACTTC
CASSILIRRTYEQYF
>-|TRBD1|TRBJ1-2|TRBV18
TGTGCCAGCTCACCGCTGGGACAGTCCTATGGCTACACCTTC
CASSPLGQSYGYTF
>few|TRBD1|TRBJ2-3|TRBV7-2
TGTGCCACCGAGGGGGCAACCTCTTTGGACACAGATACGCAGTATTTT
CATEGATSLDTDTQYF
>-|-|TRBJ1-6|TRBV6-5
TGTGCCAGCACCCCTCCGGCGGGGGGAAGTTCACCCCTCCACTTT
CASTPPAGGSSPLHF
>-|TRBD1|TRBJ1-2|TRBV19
TGTGCCAGTAGTGCTCCACAGGGGGCGCATGGCTACACCTTC
CASSAPQGAHGYTF
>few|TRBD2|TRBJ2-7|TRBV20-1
TGCAGTGCTAGTGACTCGGGGCTAGCGGGGGGCGCACTCTACGAGCAGTACTTC
CSASDSGLAGGALYEQYF
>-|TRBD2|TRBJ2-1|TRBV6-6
TGTGCCAGCAGTTACGGAGGGCTAGCGGGGGGGAATGAGCAGTTCTTC
CASSYGGLAGGNEQFF
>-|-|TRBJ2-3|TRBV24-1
TGTGCCACCAGTGAGCTGGTAACATCTTCCACAGATACGCAGTATTTT
CATSELVTSSTDTQYF
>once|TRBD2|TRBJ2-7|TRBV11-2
TGTGCCAGCAGCTTGGTAGCGGGAGGAGGGTACGAGCAGTACTTC
CASSLVAGGGYEQYF
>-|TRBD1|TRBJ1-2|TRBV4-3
TGCGCCAGCAGCTTGGACAGGGGCGACTATGGCTACACCTTC
CASSLDRGDYGYTF
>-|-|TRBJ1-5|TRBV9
TGTGCCAGCAGCCCAGAGGATGGTCAGCCCCAGCATTTT
CASSPEDGQPQHF
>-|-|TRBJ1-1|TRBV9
TGTGCCAGCAGCGTACTCGGGGGGCGTGACACTGAAGCTTTCTTT
CASSVLGGRDTEAFF
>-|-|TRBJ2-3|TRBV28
TGTGCCAGCAGGGACGGGGGTTATAGCACAGATACGCAGTATTTT
CASRDGGYSTDTQYF
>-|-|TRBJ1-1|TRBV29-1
TGCAGCGTTGAAGAGAGCCAGGGAAACACTGAAGCTTTCTTT
CSVEESQGNTEAFF
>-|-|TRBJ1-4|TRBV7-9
TGTGCCAGCAGACCGGTGGAGGGGTGGGAAAAACTGTTTTTT
CASRPVEGWEKLFF
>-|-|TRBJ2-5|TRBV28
TGTGCCAGCAGTTTATTAGTTCGACGGGGGCAAGAGACCCAGTACTTC
CASSLLVRRGQETQYF
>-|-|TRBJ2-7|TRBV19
TGTGCCAGTAGTGTTCCGGGACACCTCTACGAGCAGTACTTC
CASSVPGHLYEQYF
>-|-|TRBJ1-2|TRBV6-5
TGTGCCAGCTCCGCCGGGGATTCCTATGGCTACACCTTC
CASSAGDSYGYTF
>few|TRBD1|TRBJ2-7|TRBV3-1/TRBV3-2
TGTGCCAGCAGCTATTGGGGACAGTACTCCTACGAGCAGTACTTC
CASSYWGQYSYEQYF
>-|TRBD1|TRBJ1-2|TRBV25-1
TGTGCCAGCAGCCCAAGCCGGGACAGAGATGGCTACACCTTC
CASSPSRDRDGYTF
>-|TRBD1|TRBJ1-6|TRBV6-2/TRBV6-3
TGTGCCAGCAGTTATTCAGGGGGAGGTTCACCCCTCCACTTT
CASSYSGGGSPLHF
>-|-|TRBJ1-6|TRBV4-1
TGCGCCAGCAGCCATGTCAGTGATTCACCCCTCCACTTT
CASSHVSDSPLHF
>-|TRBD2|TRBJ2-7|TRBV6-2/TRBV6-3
TGTGCCAGCAGCCAGACGGGGCGGGGGAACTACGAGCAGTACTTC
CASSQTGRGNYEQYF
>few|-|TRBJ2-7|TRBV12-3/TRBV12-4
TGTGCCAGCAGTTCCGGTCTTTACGAGCAGTACTTC
CASSSGLYEQYF
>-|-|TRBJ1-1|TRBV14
TGTGCCAGCAGCCCTCTAGGGGGTAGGAACACTGAAGCTTTCTTT
CASSPLGGRNTEAFF
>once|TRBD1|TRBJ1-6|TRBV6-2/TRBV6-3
TGTGCCAGCAGTTCACGGACAGGCATCGGTTCACCCCTCCACTTT
CASSSRTGIGSPLHF
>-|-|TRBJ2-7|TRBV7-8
TGTGCCAGCAGCTCCTTATACGAGCAGTACTTC
CASSSLYEQYF
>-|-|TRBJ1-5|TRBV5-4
TGTGCCAGCAGCGAACAGGGTGACAATCAGCCCCAGCATTTT
CASSEQGDNQPQHF
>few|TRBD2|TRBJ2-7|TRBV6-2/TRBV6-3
TGTGCCAGCAGCCCCGGACTAGCGGGGGCCTACGAGCAGTACTTC
CASSPGLAGAYEQYF
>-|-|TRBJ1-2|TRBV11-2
TGTGCCAGCAGCGATCGATCAGGGCCCTCGGATAACTATGGCTACACCTTC
CASSDRSGPSDNYGYTF
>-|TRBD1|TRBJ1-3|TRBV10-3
TGTGCCACCGGGACAGGGACAAACACCATATATTTT
CATGTGTNTIYF
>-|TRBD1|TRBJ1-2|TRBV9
TGTGCCAGCAGAACATCGGACAGGGGCGGTGGCTACACCTTC
CASRTSDRGGGYTF
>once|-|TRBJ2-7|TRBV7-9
TGTGCCAGCAGCTCCCCGGTTGGGCTCCACGAGCAGTACTTC
CASSSPVGLHEQYF
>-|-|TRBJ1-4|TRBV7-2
TGTGCCAGCAGCTTAGCATTTCCCGGGCCGCCGAGGGGGGAAAAACTGTTTTTT
CASSLAFPGPPRGEKLFF